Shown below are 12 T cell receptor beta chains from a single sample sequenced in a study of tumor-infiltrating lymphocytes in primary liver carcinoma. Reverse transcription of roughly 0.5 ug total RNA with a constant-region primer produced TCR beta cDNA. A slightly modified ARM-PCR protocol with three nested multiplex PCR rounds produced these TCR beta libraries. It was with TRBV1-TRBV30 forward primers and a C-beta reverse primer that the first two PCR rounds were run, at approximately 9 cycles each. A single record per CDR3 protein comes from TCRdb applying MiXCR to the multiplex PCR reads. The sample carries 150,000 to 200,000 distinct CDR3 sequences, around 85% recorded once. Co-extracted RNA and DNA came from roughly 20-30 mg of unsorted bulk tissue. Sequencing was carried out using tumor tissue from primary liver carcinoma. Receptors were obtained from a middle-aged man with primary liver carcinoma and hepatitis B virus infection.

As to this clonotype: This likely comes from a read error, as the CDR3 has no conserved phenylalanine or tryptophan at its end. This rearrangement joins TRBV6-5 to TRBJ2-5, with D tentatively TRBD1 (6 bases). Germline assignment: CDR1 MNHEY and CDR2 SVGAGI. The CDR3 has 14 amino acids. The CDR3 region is CAGSSLGGSGAQYS. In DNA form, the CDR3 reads TGTGCCGGCAGCTCCCTAGGTGGCTCAGGGGCCCAGTACTCC.

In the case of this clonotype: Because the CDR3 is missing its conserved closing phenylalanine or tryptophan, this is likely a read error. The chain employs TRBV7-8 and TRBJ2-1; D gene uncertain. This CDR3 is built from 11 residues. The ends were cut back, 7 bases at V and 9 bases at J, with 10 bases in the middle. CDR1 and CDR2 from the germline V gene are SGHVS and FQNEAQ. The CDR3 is CASIVSFEQFL. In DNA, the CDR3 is TGTGCCAGCATTGTTAGCTTTGAGCAGTTCTTA.

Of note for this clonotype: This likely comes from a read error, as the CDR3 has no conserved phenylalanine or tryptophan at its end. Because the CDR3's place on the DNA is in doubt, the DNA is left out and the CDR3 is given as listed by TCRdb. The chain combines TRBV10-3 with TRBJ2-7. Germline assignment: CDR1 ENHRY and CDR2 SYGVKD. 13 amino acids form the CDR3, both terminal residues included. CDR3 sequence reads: CAIYLAVNYEHYS.

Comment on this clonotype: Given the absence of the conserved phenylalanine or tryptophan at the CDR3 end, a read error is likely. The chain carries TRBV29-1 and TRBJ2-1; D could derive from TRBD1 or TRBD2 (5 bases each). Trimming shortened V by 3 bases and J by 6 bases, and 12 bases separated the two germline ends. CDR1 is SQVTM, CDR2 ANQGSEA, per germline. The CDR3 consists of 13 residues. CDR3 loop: CSVDQGPPNEQFI. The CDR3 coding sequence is TGCAGCGTTGATCAGGGACCGCCCAATGAGCAGTTCATC.

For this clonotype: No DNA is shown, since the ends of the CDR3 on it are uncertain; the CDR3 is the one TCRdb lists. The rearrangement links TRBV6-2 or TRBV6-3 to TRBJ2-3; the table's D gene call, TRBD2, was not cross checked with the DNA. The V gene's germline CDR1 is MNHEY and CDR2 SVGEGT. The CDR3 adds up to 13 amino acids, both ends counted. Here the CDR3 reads CASILALADMQYF.

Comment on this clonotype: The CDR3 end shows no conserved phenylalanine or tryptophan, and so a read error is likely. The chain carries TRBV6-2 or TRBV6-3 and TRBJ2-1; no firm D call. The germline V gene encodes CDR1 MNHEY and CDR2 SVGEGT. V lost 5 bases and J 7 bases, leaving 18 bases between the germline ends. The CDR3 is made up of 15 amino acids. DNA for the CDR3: TGTGCCAGCAGTACCCCGCCCATTTGGGGTAATGAGCAGTTCTTA. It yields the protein CASSTPPIWGNEQFL.

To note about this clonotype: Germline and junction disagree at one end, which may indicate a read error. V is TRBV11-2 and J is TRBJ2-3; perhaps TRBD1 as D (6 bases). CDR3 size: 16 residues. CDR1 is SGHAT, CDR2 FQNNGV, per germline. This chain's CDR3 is CASGRRSTGNKDTRYF. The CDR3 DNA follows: TGTGCCAGCGGCAGAAGAAGTACAGGGAACAAAGATACGCGGTATTTT.

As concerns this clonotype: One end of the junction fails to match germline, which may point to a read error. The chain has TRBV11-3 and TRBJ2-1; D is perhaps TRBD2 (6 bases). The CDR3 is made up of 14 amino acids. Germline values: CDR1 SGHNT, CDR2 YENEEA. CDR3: CAGSLDREKNEQFF. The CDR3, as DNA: TGTGCCGGCAGCTTAGATCGGGAGAAAAATGAGCAGTTCTTC.

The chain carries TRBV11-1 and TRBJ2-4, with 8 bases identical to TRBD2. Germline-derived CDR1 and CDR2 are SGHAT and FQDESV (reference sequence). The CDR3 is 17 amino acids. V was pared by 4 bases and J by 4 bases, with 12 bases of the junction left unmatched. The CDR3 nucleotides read TGTGCCAGCAGCTGTCCCGGGATTAGCGGGAAAAAAAACATTCAGTACTTC. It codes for CASSCPGISGKKNIQYF. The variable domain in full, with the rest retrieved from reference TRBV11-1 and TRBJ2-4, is EAEVAQSPRYKITEKSQAVAFWCDPISGHATLYWYRQILGQGPELLVQFQDESVVDDSQLPKDRFSAERLKGVDSTLKIQPAELGDSAMYLCASSCPGISGKKNIQYFGAGTRLSVL.

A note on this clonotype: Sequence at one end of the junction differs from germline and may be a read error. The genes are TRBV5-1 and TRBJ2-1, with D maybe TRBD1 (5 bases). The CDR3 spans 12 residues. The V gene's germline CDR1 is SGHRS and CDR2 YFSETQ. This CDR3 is CASKLVRAEQFF. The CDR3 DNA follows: TGCGCCAGCAAATTGGTCAGGGCCGAGCAGTTTTTC.

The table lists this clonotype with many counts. DNA of the CDR3: TGTGCCAGCGACCCTCGCCAACACGGGCACGAGCAGTACTTC. This gives the protein CASDPRQHGHEQYF. The chain has TRBV28 and TRBJ2-7; D gene uncertain. Per the germline V gene, CDR1 is MDHEN and CDR2 is SYDVKM. The length of the CDR3 is 14 residues. V gave up 8 bases and J gave up 5 bases, with 19 bases separating them.

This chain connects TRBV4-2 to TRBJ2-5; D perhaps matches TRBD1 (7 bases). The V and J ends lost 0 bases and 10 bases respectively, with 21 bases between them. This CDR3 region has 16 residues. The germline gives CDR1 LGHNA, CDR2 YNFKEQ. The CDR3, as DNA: TGTGCCAGCAGCCAAGACGGGAGAGGGGGCCAAGAAATCCAGTACTTC. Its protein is CASSQDGRGGQEIQYF.